The 24 T cell receptor beta chains in this list originate from one sample, sequenced in a study of blood T cell repertoires in COVID-19. Here immunoSEQ multiplex PCR was the method, and the copy in TCRdb shows in-frame clones only, minus some. The data contain 70,000 to 90,000 clones, 70% to 90% of them singletons. Sequenced input: peripheral blood. These receptors were taken from a woman between 55 and 75 years old with acute or convalescent COVID-19.

This clone was found once. The chain carries TRBV15 and TRBJ1-2; 9 bases agree with TRBD1. The V gene's germline CDR1 is LNHNV and CDR2 YYDKDF (reference sequence). The CDR3 contains 16 residues. V trimming: 6 bases; J trimming: 4 bases; junction bases outside the gene matches: 12. The CDR3 bases are TGTGCCACCAGTCGGACAGGGGAATTTTCTCGCTATGGCTACACCTTC. Its translation: CATSRTGEFSRYGYTF.

A note on this clone: This sample includes further DNA sequences coding for the same CDR3. The chain uses TRBV5-1 and TRBJ2-5, with 8 positions matching TRBD2. CDR1 SGHRS and CDR2 YFSETQ come from the germline V gene. This CDR3 has 13 amino acids. The junction had 4 bases not matched to a gene; V was cut back by 4 bases and J by 5 bases. CDR3 in amino acids: CASSGLAGETQYF. The CDR3 region has the DNA TGCGCCAGCAGCGGACTAGCAGGGGAGACCCAGTACTTC.

V is TRBV25-1 and J is TRBJ1-2; 9 nucleotides agree with TRBD1. The CDR3 covers 13 residues. J lost 2 bases, V lost 9 bases, and 4 bases had no gene match. Per the germline V gene, CDR1 is MGHDK and CDR2 is SYGVNS. The CDR3: CASKQGANYGYTF. Here the CDR3 DNA reads TGTGCCAGTAAACAGGGGGCGAACTATGGCTACACCTTC.

By sample share, this clone is medium-sized. In DNA form, the CDR3 reads TGTGCCAGCAGTACCGGACTAGCGGGGGAAGAGACCCAGTACTTC. Translation: CASSTGLAGEETQYF. The rearrangement joins TRBV6-5 to TRBJ2-5; 13 positions agree with TRBD2. Trimming removed 5 bases from V and 3 bases from J; junction bases left unmatched: 3. There are 15 residues in the CDR3. The V gene's germline CDR1 is MNHEY and CDR2 SVGAGI.

V usage is TRBV5-4 and J usage is TRBJ2-2; tentatively, D is TRBD2 (7 bases). This CDR3 is built from 17 residues. Germline V gene data show CDR1 as SGHNT and CDR2 as YYREEE (reference sequence). V was pared by 4 bases and J by 1 base, with 17 bases between. CDR3 coding DNA: TGTGCCAGCAGCCCACGAGGGGGGGGACAGAACACCGGGGAGCTGTTTTTT. Translating it yields CASSPRGGGQNTGELFF.

The V call is TRBV5-1, the J call TRBJ2-7; perhaps TRBD1 as D (7 bases). CDR1 SGHRS and CDR2 YFSETQ come from the germline V gene. The V and J ends lost 3 bases and 6 bases respectively, with 13 bases between them. The CDR3 is 13 residues long. DNA of the CDR3: TGCGCCAGCAGCTACGCGCAGGGGGGCGAGCAGTACTTC. This gives the protein CASSYAQGGEQYF.

The V gene is TRBV9, the J gene TRBJ1-3; D is unresolved. Germline CDR1 and CDR2: SGDLS and YYNGEE. The CDR3 is made up of 13 amino acids. V dropped 0 bases and J dropped 2 bases, with 3 bases sitting between them. The DNA of the CDR3 is TGTGCCAGCAGCGTAGTAGCTGGAAACACCATATATTTT. Protein product: CASSVVAGNTIYF.

The V and J genes are TRBV28 and TRBJ2-7; TRBD1 might be the D (6 bases). Trimming removed 8 bases from V and 4 bases from J, with 18 bases in between. CDR3 length: 14 residues. CDR1 and CDR2 (germline): MDHEN, SYDVKM. The CDR3 protein is CASQFQGIQYEQYF. CDR3 coding DNA: TGTGCCAGCCAATTTCAGGGGATCCAATACGAGCAGTACTTC. The complete variable domain, with remaining parts taken from reference TRBV28 and TRBJ2-7, reads DVKVTQSSRYLVKRTGEKVFLECVQDMDHENMFWYRQDPGLGLRLIYFSYDVKMKEKGDIPEGYSVSREKKERFSLILESASTNQTSMYLCASQFQGIQYEQYFGPGTRLTVT.

The rearrangement joins TRBV5-1 to TRBJ1-3; D is possibly TRBD1 (5 bases). CDR1 and CDR2 (germline): SGHRS, YFSETQ. The CDR3 length is 17 residues. V dropped 0 bases and J dropped 2 bases, with 15 bases sitting between them. The CDR3 sequence is CASSLDGDRQTGNTIYF. The CDR3 coding sequence is TGCGCCAGCAGCTTGGATGGGGATCGACAGACTGGAAACACCATATATTTT.

The CDR3: CASSLNTGSYNEQFF. The CDR3 DNA reads TGTGCCAGCAGCCTTAATACAGGCTCCTACAATGAGCAGTTCTTC. The chain links TRBV9 to TRBJ2-1, with D possibly TRBD1 on 5 matching bases. Germline values: CDR1 SGDLS, CDR2 YYNGEE. The CDR3 has 15 amino acids. Deletions cut 4 bases from V and 0 bases from J, with 11 bases between.

The rearrangement links TRBV10-3 to TRBJ1-1; no firm D call. V was cut by 4 bases and J by 1 base, with 7 bases left in between. The CDR3 loop spans 13 amino acids. The germline CDR1 and CDR2 sequences are ENHRY and SYGVKD. The DNA for the CDR3 is TGTGCCATCAGTGGTCGGGGGAACACTGAAGCTTTCTTT. It is translated as CAISGRGNTEAFF.

The chain is built from TRBV7-2 and TRBJ1-6; 9 positions agree with TRBD1. Germline CDR1 SGHTA, CDR2 FQGNSA. CDR3 length equals 12 residues. V gave up 6 bases and J gave up 13 bases; unmatched junction bases: 4. CDR3 nucleotides: TGTGCCAGCAGGGTAACAGGGGGCCCCCTCCACTTT. It yields the protein CASRVTGGPLHF.

V usage is TRBV29-1 and J usage is TRBJ1-2; D is possibly TRBD1 (5 bases). V was clipped by 7 bases and J by 3 bases, with 9 bases between them. CDR1 is SQVTM, CDR2 ANQGSEA, per germline. CDR3 size: 11 residues. The CDR3 sequence: CSGGTDYGYTF. The CDR3 nucleotides are TGCAGCGGCGGGACGGACTATGGCTACACCTTC.

V usage is TRBV6-2 or TRBV6-3 and J usage is TRBJ1-2; D is unclear. The V end lost 2 bases, the J end lost 2 bases, and 9 bases lay between the germline ends. Germline V CDR1 and CDR2: MNHEY, SVGEGT. The CDR3 covers 14 residues. In DNA form, the CDR3 reads TGTGCCAGCAGTTACCAAGTCAGAAACTATGGCTACACCTTC. As protein: CASSYQVRNYGYTF.

V usage is TRBV5-1 and J usage is TRBJ2-3; 9 nucleotides align to TRBD2. Germline CDR1 SGHRS, CDR2 YFSETQ. The CDR3 runs 17 residues. The V gene end was trimmed by 3 bases and the J gene end by 6 bases; junction bases not matched to a gene: 14. The CDR3 loop reads CASSSSFGSGGSDTQYF. DNA for the CDR3: TGCGCCAGCAGCTCCTCCTTCGGGAGCGGGGGGTCGGATACGCAGTATTTT.

The gene calls are TRBV19 and TRBJ1-1; 8 nucleotides align to TRBD1. V shed 4 bases, J shed 4 bases, and the junction held 5 bases outside the gene matches. CDR1 is LNHDA and CDR2 is SQIVND in the germline V gene (reference sequence). The CDR3 consists of 14 residues. This CDR3 reads CASSNDRGSTEAFF. CDR3 DNA sequence: TGTGCCAGTAGTAACGACAGGGGTAGCACTGAAGCTTTCTTT.

The J gene is TRBJ1-2, the V gene TRBV6-6, with 9 bases aligning to TRBD1. Trimming took 2 bases from V and 3 from J; bases not matched to a gene: 7. Germline loops: CDR1 MNHNY, CDR2 SVGAGI (reference sequence). This CDR3 is built from 16 residues. CDR3 coding DNA: TGTGCCAGCAGTTACCAAGGACAGGGGACGGACTATGGCTACACCTTC. Translation: CASSYQGQGTDYGYTF.

The chain links TRBV27 to TRBJ1-2, with D possibly TRBD1 on 5 matching bases. The germline CDR1 and CDR2 sequences are MNHEY and SMNVEV (reference sequence). V was cut by 5 bases and J by 4 bases, with 11 bases left in between. The CDR3 contains 13 residues. The CDR3 DNA follows: TGTGCCAGCAGTAGGGGTGCGGCCTATGGCTACACCTTC. Protein: CASSRGAAYGYTF.

This chain links TRBV5-4 with TRBJ1-2; D perhaps matches TRBD1 (5 bases). This CDR3 spans 13 amino acids. Trimming pared 4 bases from V and 4 bases from J, leaving 11 bases between. The germline V gene encodes CDR1 SGHNT and CDR2 YYREEE (reference sequence). The CDR3 is CASSPGNSYGYTF. DNA of the CDR3: TGTGCCAGCAGCCCAGGGAATAGCTATGGCTACACCTTC. The full variable domain, completed using reference TRBV5-4 and TRBJ1-2, is ETGVTQSPTHLIKTRGQQVTLRCSSQSGHNTVSWYQQALGQGPQFIFQYYREEENGRGNFPPRFSGLQFPNYSSELNVNALELDDSALYLCASSPGNSYGYTFGSGTRLTVV.

The V gene is TRBV19, the J gene TRBJ1-4, with 7 bases aligning to TRBD1. Germline V gene sequence: CDR1 LNHDA, CDR2 SQIVND (reference sequence). This CDR3 has 16 amino acids. Losses at the gene ends were 0 bases for V and 6 bases for J; bases not matched to a gene: 7. CDR3 region: CASSIEEGQPYEKLFF. The CDR3 DNA reads TGTGCCAGTAGTATAGAAGAGGGACAGCCATATGAAAAACTGTTTTTT.

This clone was observed once. V usage is TRBV9 and J usage is TRBJ1-4; D may be TRBD1 (5 bases). The CDR3 covers 16 residues. Germline V gives CDR1 SGDLS, CDR2 YYNGEE. The V end was cut by 4 bases, the J end by 8 bases, with 21 bases between. The CDR3 DNA is TGTGCCAGCAGCTCCAAAGGGGAGGGAGTGAGCGAAAAACTGTTTTTT. Translating it yields CASSSKGEGVSEKLFF.

V gene TRBV5-6 combines with J gene TRBJ2-3; TRBD2 matches 7 bases. J was trimmed by 3 bases and V by 7 bases; bases with no gene match: 11. This CDR3 is built from 15 residues. Germline CDR1 is SGHDT and CDR2 is YYEEEE. The CDR3 region has the DNA TGTGCCAGCTCCCTGGCGGGGCGGGGGACAGATACGCAGTATTTT. As protein: CASSLAGRGTDTQYF. Together with reference TRBV5-6 and TRBJ2-3, the CDR3 gives the full variable domain: DAGVTQSPTHLIKTRGQQVTLRCSPKSGHDTVSWYQQALGQGPQFIFQYYEEEERQRGNFPDRFSGHQFPNYSSELNVNALLLGDSALYLCASSLAGRGTDTQYFGPGTRLTVL.

This chain links TRBV2 with TRBJ1-1; perhaps TRBD1 as D (5 bases). This CDR3 spans 12 amino acids. The V gene lost 3 bases and the J gene lost 7 bases, with 9 bases spanning the gap. Germline CDR1 is SNHLY and CDR2 is FYNNEI. The DNA of the CDR3 is TGTGCCAGCAGTGACAGGGCGAGTGAAGCTTTCTTT. It codes for CASSDRASEAFF.

The rearrangement uses TRBV13 and TRBJ1-6; no reliable D call. CDR3 length: 16 amino acids. Germline assignment: CDR1 PRHDT and CDR2 FYEKMQ (reference sequence). Trimming removed 2 bases at V and 6 bases at J, with 14 bases between. DNA of the CDR3: TGTGCCAGCAGCTTACGGGGTGAAGGCTCTAATTCACCCCTCCACTTT. Its translation is CASSLRGEGSNSPLHF.